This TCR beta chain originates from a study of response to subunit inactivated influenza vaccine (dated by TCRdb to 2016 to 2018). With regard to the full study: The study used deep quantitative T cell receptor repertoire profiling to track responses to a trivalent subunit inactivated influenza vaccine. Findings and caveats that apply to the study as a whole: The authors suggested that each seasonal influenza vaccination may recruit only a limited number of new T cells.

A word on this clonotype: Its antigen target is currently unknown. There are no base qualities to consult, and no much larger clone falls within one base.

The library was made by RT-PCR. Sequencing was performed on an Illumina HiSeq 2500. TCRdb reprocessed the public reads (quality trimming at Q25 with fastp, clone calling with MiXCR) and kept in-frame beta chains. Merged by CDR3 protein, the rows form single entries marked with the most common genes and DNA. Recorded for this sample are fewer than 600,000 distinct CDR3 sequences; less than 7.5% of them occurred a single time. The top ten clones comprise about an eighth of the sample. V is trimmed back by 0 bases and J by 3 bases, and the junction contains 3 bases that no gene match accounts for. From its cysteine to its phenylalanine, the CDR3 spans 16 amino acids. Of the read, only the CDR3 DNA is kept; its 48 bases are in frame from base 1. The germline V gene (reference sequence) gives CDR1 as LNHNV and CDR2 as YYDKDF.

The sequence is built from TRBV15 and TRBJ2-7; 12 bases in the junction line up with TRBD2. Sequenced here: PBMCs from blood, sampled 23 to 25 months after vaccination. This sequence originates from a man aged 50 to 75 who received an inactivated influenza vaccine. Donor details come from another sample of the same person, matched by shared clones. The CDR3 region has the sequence CATSRDRTSGVYEQYF. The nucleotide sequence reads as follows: TGTGCCACCAGCAGAGATAGGACTAGCGGGGTCTACGAGCAGTACTTC.